This T cell receptor (beta chain) is drawn from a study of cytomegalovirus exposure and HLA in healthy donors. Assay used: immunoSEQ multiplex PCR; TCRdb lists only in-frame clones, some missing. The data contain 100,000 to 150,000 clones, more than 95% of them singletons. The CDR3 totals 18 residues. Germline V lookup: CDR1 SGHNT, CDR2 YYREEE (reference sequence). With V trimmed by 4 bases and J by 0 bases, 8 bases remained unmatched. In its sample, this clone was seen once. Sequencing used PBMCs. V and J are TRBV5-4 and TRBJ2-3; TRBD2 matches at 13 bases. This sequence originates from a man aged 18 to 35 in good health and CMV-seronegative. CDR3 region: CASSLGLAGPYSTDTQYF. As DNA, the CDR3 is TGTGCCAGCAGCCTGGGACTAGCGGGACCCTATAGCACAGATACGCAGTATTTT.